This T cell receptor beta chain was sequenced during a study of CD8+CD57+ T cells in acquired aplastic anemia. Study details: Sorted CD4+ plus CD8+ cells gave DNA averaging roughly 3.2 ug.

Genomic DNA acted as the template from which TCR beta VDJ combination and CDR3 sequence profiling were carried out. TCRdb re-analysed the reads in MiXCR, keeping a single row per CDR3 protein. The table lists hundreds of thousands of distinct CDR3 sequences, around 68% of them singletons. V gave up 7 bases and J gave up 7 bases, with 14 bases separating them. The germline gives CDR1 SNHLY, CDR2 FYNNEI. CDR3 length equals 13 residues. The chain uses TRBV2 and TRBJ1-5; D ambiguous. This TCR was sampled from a human donor in good health, serving as a control. Specimen: sorted CD4+, CD8+, or CD8+CD57+ T cells (not recorded which) from PBMCs. The CDR3 region is CASTVDLNQPQHF. CDR3 sequence (DNA): TGTGCCAGCACCGTGGACCTCAACCAGCCCCAGCATTTT.